Following are 2 T cell receptor beta chains from one sample sequenced in a study of CDR3 diversity in severe acne. TCRdb reanalysed the PCR reads using MiXCR and keeps one entry per CDR3 protein. This sample has fewer than 90,000 distinct CDR3 sequences; 45% to 60% occur once, and the top ten carry approximately 14%. The specimen sequenced was blood. All receptors derive from a male donor in good health, without acne.

The J gene is TRBJ2-7, the V gene TRBV5-6; 7 bases fit TRBD2. V trimming: 3 bases; J trimming: 8 bases; junction bases outside the gene matches: 2. The CDR3 covers 11 residues. Per the germline V gene, CDR1 is SGHDT and CDR2 is YYEEEE. The CDR3 coding sequence is TGTGCCAGCAGCTGGGAGGGCAAGCAGTACTTC. Its protein product is CASSWEGKQYF. Drawing the rest from reference TRBV5-6 and TRBJ2-7, the complete variable domain is DAGVTQSPTHLIKTRGQQVTLRCSPKSGHDTVSWYQQALGQGPQFIFQYYEEEERQRGNFPDRFSGHQFPNYSSELNVNALLLGDSALYLCASSWEGKQYFGPGTRLTVT.

This clonotype was observed at least ten times. The chain has TRBV5-6 and TRBJ1-2; possibly TRBD1 for D (5 bases). In germline, CDR1 is SGHDT, CDR2 YYEEEE. The CDR3 covers 13 residues. V lost 0 bases to trimming and J lost 2 bases, with 5 bases between them. The CDR3 nucleotides are TGTGCCAGCAGCTTGGGACAGAACTATGGCTACACCTTC. Protein sequence: CASSLGQNYGYTF.